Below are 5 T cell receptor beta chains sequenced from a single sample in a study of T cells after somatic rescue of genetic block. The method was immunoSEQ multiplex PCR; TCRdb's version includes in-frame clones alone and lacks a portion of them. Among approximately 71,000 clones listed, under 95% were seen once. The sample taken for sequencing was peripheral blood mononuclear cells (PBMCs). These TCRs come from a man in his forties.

CDR3 amino acids: CASSLGTHTNTGELFF. The CDR3 DNA reads TGTGCCAGCAGTTTAGGGACACATACGAACACCGGGGAGCTGTTTTTT. The rearrangement links TRBV27 to TRBJ2-2, with D perhaps TRBD1 (6 bases). CDR3 size: 16 residues. Trimming shortened V by 2 bases and J by 0 bases, and 10 bases separated the two germline ends. From germline, CDR1 is MNHEY and CDR2 SMNVEV (reference sequence).

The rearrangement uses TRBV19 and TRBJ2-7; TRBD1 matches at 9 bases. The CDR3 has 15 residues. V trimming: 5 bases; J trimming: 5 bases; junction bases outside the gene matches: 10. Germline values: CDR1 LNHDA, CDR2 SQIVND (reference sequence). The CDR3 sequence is CASSARRDRDHEQYF. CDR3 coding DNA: TGTGCCAGTAGTGCCCGCCGGGACAGGGACCACGAGCAGTACTTC. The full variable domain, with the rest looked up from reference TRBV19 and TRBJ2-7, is DGGITQSPKYLFRKEGQNVTLSCEQNLNHDAMYWYRQDPGQGLRLIYYSQIVNDFQKGDIAEGYSVSREKKESFPLTVTSAQKNPTAFYLCASSARRDRDHEQYFGPGTRLTVT.

The CDR3 here is CASSLVSRGHEQFF. CDR3 bases: TGCGCCAGCAGCTTGGTTTCCAGGGGGCATGAGCAGTTCTTC. The rearrangement links TRBV5-1 to TRBJ2-1, with 8 positions matching TRBD1. V shed 0 bases, J shed 8 bases, and the junction held 4 bases outside the gene matches. There are 14 residues in the CDR3. Germline-derived CDR1 and CDR2 are SGHRS and YFSETQ.

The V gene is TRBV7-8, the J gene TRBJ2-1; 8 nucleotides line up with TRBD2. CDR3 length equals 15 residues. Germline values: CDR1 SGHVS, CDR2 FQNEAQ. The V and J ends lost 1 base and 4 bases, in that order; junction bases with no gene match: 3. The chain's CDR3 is CASSLDSGTYNEQFF. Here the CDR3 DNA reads TGTGCCAGCAGCTTAGATAGCGGGACTTACAATGAGCAGTTCTTC.

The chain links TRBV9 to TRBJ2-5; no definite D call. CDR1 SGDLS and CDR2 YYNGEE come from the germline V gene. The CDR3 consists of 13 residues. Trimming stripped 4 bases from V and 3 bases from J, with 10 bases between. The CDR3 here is CASSPGFKETQYF. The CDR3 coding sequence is TGTGCCAGCAGCCCTGGATTCAAAGAGACCCAGTACTTC.